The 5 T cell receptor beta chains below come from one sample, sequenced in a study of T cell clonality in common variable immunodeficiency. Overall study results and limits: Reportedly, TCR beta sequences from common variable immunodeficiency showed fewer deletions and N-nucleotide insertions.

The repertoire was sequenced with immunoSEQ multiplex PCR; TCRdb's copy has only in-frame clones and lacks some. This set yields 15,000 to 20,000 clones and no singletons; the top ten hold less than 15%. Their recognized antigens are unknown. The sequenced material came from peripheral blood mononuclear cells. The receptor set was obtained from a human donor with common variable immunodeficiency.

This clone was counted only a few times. The CDR3: CASSFGSDYSPLHF. The sequenced part of the CDR3 DNA is TGTGCCAGTAGTTTCGGTTCGGACTATTCACCC. The V gene is TRBV19, the J gene TRBJ1-6; D is unclear. The read gets to within 3 residues of the CDR3 end, and the germline J gene fills in the rest. Trimming took 5 bases from V and 8 from J, leaving 13 bases between them. The germline V gene encodes CDR1 LNHDA and CDR2 SQIVND (reference sequence). The CDR3 consists of 14 residues.

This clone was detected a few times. The CDR3 sequence: CASSKAATEAFF. The part of the CDR3 DNA that was read is TGTGCCAGCAGCAAAGCGGCCACTGAA. The chain recombines TRBV6-2 or TRBV6-3 with TRBJ1-1; D uncertain. Read coverage stops 3 residues before the CDR3 terminus; the germline J gene supplies the remainder. Trimming took off 6 bases at V and 4 bases at J, with 9 bases between the two ends. CDR1 is MNHEY, CDR2 SVGEGT, per germline. The CDR3 sequence is 12 residues long.

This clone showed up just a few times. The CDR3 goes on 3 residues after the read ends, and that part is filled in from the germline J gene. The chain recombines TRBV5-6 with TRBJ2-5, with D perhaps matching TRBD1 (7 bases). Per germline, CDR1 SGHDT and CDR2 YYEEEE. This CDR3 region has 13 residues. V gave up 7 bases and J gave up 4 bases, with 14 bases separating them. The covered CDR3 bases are TGTGCCAGCTACAGGGGCGGGGTAGAGACC. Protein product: CASYRGGVET. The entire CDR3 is CASYRGGVETQYF.

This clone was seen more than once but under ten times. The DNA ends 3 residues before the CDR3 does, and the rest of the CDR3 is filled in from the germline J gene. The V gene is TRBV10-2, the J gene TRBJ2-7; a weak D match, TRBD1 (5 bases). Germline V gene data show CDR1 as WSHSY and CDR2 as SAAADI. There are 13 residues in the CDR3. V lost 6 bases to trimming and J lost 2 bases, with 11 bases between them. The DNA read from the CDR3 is TGCGCCAGCAGGGAGACAGTTACCTACGAG. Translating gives CASRETVTYE. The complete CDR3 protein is CASRETVTYEQYF.

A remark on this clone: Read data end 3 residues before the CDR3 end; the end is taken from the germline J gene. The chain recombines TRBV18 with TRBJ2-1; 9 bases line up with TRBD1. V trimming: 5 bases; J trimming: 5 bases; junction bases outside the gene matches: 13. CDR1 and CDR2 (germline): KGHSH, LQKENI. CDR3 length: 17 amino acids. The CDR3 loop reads CASSAPTGTGIHNEQFF. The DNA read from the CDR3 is TGTGCCAGCTCAGCCCCCACCGGGACAGGGATTCACAATGAG. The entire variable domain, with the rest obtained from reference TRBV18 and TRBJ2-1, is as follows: NAGVMQNPRHLVRRRGQEARLRCSPMKGHSHVYWYRQLPEEGLKFMVYLQKENIIDESGMPKERFSAEFPKEGPSILRIQQVVRGDSAAYFCASSAPTGTGIHNEQFFGPGTRLTVL.